This entry lists 17 T cell receptor beta chains sequenced from one sample in a study of blood T cell repertoires in COVID-19. Sequencing used immunoSEQ multiplex PCR; TCRdb keeps in-frame clones, though not all of them. This table has under 200,000 clones, about four fifths appearing once. Sequencing was performed on peripheral blood. The receptors originated from a man aged 60 to 69 with acute or convalescent COVID-19.

This clone was counted a single time. This chain links TRBV7-3 with TRBJ2-1; 12 bases map to TRBD2. The CDR3 totals 18 residues. Germline V CDR1 and CDR2: SGHTA, FQGTGA. V lost 2 bases and J lost 8; bases outside the gene matches: 13. The DNA for the CDR3 is TGTGCCAGCAGCTTATCCCCCACTAGCGGGAGGAGTTCCCATGAGCAGTTCTTC. Amino acid sequence: CASSLSPTSGRSSHEQFF.

This chain uses TRBV6-2 or TRBV6-3 with TRBJ2-3; 7 bases are a match to TRBD2. The CDR3 contains 16 residues. Looked up from germline, CDR1 is MNHEY and CDR2 is SVGEGT. With V trimmed by 3 bases and J by 0 bases, 6 bases remained unmatched. CDR3 coding DNA: TGTGCCAGCAGTTATCTTCTAGCGGAAAGCACAGATACGCAGTATTTT. Its translation is CASSYLLAESTDTQYF.

This rearrangement joins TRBV30 to TRBJ2-3, with 8 positions matching TRBD2. CDR3 length equals 13 residues. Germline V lookup: CDR1 GTSNPN, CDR2 SVGIG (reference sequence). Trimming cost V 4 bases and J 6 bases; bases outside gene matches: 6. The CDR3 DNA reads TGTGCCTGGACTAGCGGGTCTTCGGATACGCAGTATTTT. Protein sequence: CAWTSGSSDTQYF.

This clone was counted once. The chain uses TRBV19 and TRBJ1-2, with a tentative D call TRBD1 (5 bases). CDR3 length: 11 residues. The germline V and J ends were trimmed by 10 bases and 5 bases, with 11 bases remaining between them. Germline loops: CDR1 LNHDA, CDR2 SQIVND (reference sequence). CDR3 nucleotides: TGTGCCACCCAGGGCCTTTATGGCTACACCTTC. It specifies CATQGLYGYTF.

The chain links TRBV7-2 to TRBJ2-3; no reliable D call. The CDR3 covers 13 residues. Trimming took 1 base from V and 3 from J, leaving 5 bases between them. Germline V lookup: CDR1 SGHTA, CDR2 FQGNSA. CDR3 region: CASSLDWTDTQYF. The CDR3 nucleotides read TGTGCCAGCAGCTTAGACTGGACAGATACGCAGTATTTT.

This clone has a single count. The chain has TRBV10-3 and TRBJ2-3; 12 bases are a match to TRBD2. Germline V gene lookup returns CDR1 ENHRY and CDR2 SYGVKD. This CDR3 spans 15 amino acids. The junction had 8 bases not matched to a gene; V was cut back by 10 bases and J by 3 bases. The CDR3, as DNA: TGTGCCACCTTCGCGACTAGCGGGAGAACAGATACGCAGTATTTT. Amino acids: CATFATSGRTDTQYF.

The chain recombines TRBV3-1 (or the pseudogene TRBV3-2) with TRBJ1-2; D is unresolved. This CDR3 is 15 amino acids long. Trimming took off 0 bases at V and 4 bases at J, with 12 bases between the two ends. The germline gives CDR1 LGHDT, CDR2 YNNKEL (reference sequence). The CDR3 reads CASSQDFASIYGYTF. The CDR3 nucleotides read TGTGCCAGCAGCCAAGATTTCGCCAGTATCTATGGCTACACCTTC.

The V and J genes are TRBV5-6 and TRBJ1-5; D remains unclear. Germline loops: CDR1 SGHDT, CDR2 YYEEEE. This CDR3 comprises 16 residues. The ends were cut back, 0 bases at V and 1 base at J, with 11 bases in the middle. The CDR3 region has the DNA TGTGCCAGCAGCTTGGATTTGAGGGAGAGCAATCAGCCCCAGCATTTT. It yields the protein CASSLDLRESNQPQHF.

The gene calls are TRBV7-3 and TRBJ2-2; 8 bases align to TRBD2. Germline loops: CDR1 SGHTA, CDR2 FQGTGA. With 4 bases clipped from V and 6 bases from J, the junction kept 10 bases outside the gene matches. The CDR3 is made up of 16 amino acids. CDR3 protein: CASSSTPGGVAGELFF. CDR3 nucleotide sequence: TGTGCCAGCAGCTCTACCCCCGGGGGGGTTGCCGGGGAGCTGTTTTTT.

The rearrangement uses TRBV4-2 and TRBJ1-5; no clear D gene. This CDR3 contains 12 residues. Per germline, CDR1 LGHNA and CDR2 YNFKEQ. Trimming cost V 8 bases and J 4 bases, with 9 bases left between them. The chain's CDR3 is CASGESNQPQHF. CDR3 in DNA: TGTGCCAGCGGGGAGAGTAATCAGCCCCAGCATTTT.

This chain links TRBV7-3 with TRBJ1-1; D unresolved. The germline CDR1 and CDR2 sequences are SGHTA and FQGTGA. The V gene lost 1 base and the J gene lost 3 bases, with 9 bases spanning the gap. This CDR3 comprises 14 residues. The CDR3 DNA reads TGTGCCAGCAGCTTAATAGGAGGATACACTGAAGCTTTCTTT. This encodes CASSLIGGYTEAFF. Full variable domain (missing parts from reference TRBV7-3 and TRBJ1-1): GAGVSQTPSNKVTEKGKYVELRCDPISGHTALYWYRQSLGQGPEFLIYFQGTGAADDSGLPNDRFFAVRPEGSVSTLKIQRTERGDSAVYLCASSLIGGYTEAFFGQGTRLTVV.

This clone was found a few times. The chain links TRBV5-1 to TRBJ1-3, with D hard to call. V lost 3 bases to trimming and J lost 1 base, with 17 bases between them. CDR3 length: 17 residues. Germline assignment: CDR1 SGHRS and CDR2 YFSETQ. CDR3 loop: CASSSSPAGGSGNTIYF. DNA of the CDR3: TGCGCCAGCAGCTCTAGCCCAGCGGGTGGATCTGGAAACACCATATATTTT. The full variable domain, rest sourced from reference TRBV5-1 and TRBJ1-3, is KAGVTQTPRYLIKTRGQQVTLSCSPISGHRSVSWYQQTPGQGLQFLFEYFSETQRNKGNFPGRFSGRQFSNSRSEMNVSTLELGDSALYLCASSSSPAGGSGNTIYFGEGSWLTVV.

This clone was counted a few times. The rearrangement joins TRBV7-2 to TRBJ1-3; the D gene is possibly TRBD1 (6 bases). The V end was cut by 5 bases, the J end by 0 bases, with 17 bases between. Germline CDR1 reads SGHTA; CDR2 reads FQGNSA. This CDR3 is built from 17 residues. This CDR3 is CASSTREQGSSGNTIYF. CDR3 coding DNA: TGTGCCAGCAGCACCAGAGAACAGGGCAGCTCTGGAAACACCATATATTTT.

V usage is TRBV7-2 and J usage is TRBJ1-5; D uncertain. The CDR3 is made up of 13 amino acids. Germline V CDR1 and CDR2: SGHTA, FQGNSA. Trimming removed 2 bases at V and 10 bases at J, with 12 bases between. CDR3 coding DNA: TGTGCCAGCAGCTTAAGCTTCGGTCAACCCCAGCATTTT. Its protein product is CASSLSFGQPQHF.

V usage is TRBV12-5 and J usage is TRBJ2-2, with TRBD2 identical over 9 bases. The V gene's germline CDR1 is LGHNT and CDR2 FRNRAP. This CDR3 is built from 20 residues. V was pared by 1 base and J by 5 bases, with 17 bases of the junction left unmatched. The CDR3 reads CASGLDELGGRELGTGELFF. In DNA, the CDR3 is TGTGCTAGTGGTTTGGATGAATTGGGCGGGAGGGAACTCGGGACCGGGGAGCTGTTTTTT.

J is TRBJ2-2 and V is TRBV6-5; TRBD2 aligns across 8 bases. CDR1 is MNHEY and CDR2 is SVGAGI in the germline V gene. This CDR3 has 15 amino acids. V shed 6 bases, J shed 5 bases, and the junction held 8 bases outside the gene matches. In DNA form, the CDR3 reads TGTGCCAGCAGCAGTCCGGGACTAGGGACCGGGGAGCTGTTTTTT. The encoded protein is CASSSPGLGTGELFF.

The rearrangement joins TRBV18 to TRBJ2-7; the D is unclear. The germline gives CDR1 KGHSH, CDR2 LQKENI. CDR3 length equals 16 residues. V lost 5 bases and J 5 bases, leaving 22 bases between the germline ends. CDR3 nucleotides: TGTGCCAGCTCAGGCGCCGAGTGGAGCTCCTTCCACGAGCAGTACTTC. This codes for CASSGAEWSSFHEQYF.